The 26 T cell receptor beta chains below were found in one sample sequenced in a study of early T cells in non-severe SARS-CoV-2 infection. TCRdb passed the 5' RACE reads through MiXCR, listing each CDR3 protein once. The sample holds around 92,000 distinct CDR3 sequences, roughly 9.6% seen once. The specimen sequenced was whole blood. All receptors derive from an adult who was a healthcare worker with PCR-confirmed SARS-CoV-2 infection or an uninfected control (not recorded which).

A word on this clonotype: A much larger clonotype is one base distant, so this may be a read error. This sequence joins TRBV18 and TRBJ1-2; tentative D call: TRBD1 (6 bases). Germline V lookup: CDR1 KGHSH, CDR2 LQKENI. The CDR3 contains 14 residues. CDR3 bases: TGTGCCAGCTCACCCCGACAGGAAAACTATGGCTGCACCTTC. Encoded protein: CASSPRQENYGCTF. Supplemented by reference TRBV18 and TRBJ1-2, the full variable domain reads NAGVMQNPRHLVRRRGQEARLRCSPMKGHSHVYWYRQLPEEGLKFMVYLQKENIIDESGMPKERFSAEFPKEGPSILRIQQVVRGDSAAYFCASSPRQENYGCTFGSGTRLTVV.

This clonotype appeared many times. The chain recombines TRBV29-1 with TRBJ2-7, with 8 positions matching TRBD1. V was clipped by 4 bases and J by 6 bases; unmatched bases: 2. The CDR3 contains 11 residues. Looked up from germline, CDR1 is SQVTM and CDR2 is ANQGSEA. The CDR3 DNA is TGCAGCGTTGCAGGGGGCGCCGAGCAGTACTTC. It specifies CSVAGGAEQYF.

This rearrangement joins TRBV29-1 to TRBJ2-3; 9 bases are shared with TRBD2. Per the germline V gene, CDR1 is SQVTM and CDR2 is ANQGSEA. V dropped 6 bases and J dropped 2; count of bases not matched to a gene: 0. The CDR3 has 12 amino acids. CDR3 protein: CSVGLATDTQYF. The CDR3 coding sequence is TGCAGCGTGGGACTAGCCACAGATACGCAGTATTTT.

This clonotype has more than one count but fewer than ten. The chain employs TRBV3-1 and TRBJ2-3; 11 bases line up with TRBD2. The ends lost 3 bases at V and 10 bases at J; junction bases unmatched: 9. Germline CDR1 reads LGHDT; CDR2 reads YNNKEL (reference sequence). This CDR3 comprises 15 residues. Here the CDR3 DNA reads TGTGCCAGCAGCCAGACTAGCGGGGACCTACATGCGCAGTATTTT. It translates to CASSQTSGDLHAQYF.

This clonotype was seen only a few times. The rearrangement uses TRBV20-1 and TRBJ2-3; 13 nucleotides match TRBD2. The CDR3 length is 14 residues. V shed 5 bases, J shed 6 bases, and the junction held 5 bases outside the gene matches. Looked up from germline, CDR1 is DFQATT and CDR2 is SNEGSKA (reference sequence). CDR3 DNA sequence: TGCAGTGCTCCGACTAGCGGGGGGAGGGATACGCAGTATTTT. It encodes CSAPTSGGRDTQYF.

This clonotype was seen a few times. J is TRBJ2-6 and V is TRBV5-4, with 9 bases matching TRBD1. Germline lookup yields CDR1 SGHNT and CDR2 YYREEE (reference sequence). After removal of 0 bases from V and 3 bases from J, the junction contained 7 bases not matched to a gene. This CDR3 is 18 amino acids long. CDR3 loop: CASSLAGQGLYGANVLTF. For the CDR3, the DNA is TGTGCCAGCAGCTTGGCGGGACAGGGTTTGTATGGGGCCAACGTCCTGACTTTC.

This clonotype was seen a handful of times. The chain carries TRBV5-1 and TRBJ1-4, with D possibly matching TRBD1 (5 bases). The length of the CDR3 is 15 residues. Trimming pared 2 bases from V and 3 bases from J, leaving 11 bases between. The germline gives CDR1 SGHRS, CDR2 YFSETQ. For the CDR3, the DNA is TGCGCCAGCAGCTTAGCGGAAGGGGCTAATGAAAAACTGTTTTTT. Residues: CASSLAEGANEKLFF.

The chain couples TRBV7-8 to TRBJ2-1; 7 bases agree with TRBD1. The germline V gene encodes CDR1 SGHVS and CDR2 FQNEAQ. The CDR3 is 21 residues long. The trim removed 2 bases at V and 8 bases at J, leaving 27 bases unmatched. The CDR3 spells CASSLSTLTILTGSDRDEQFF. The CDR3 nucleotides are TGTGCCAGCAGCTTATCCACCCTCACAATCCTGACAGGGTCCGATCGGGATGAGCAGTTCTTC.

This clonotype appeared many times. CDR3 sequence reads: CASSIDGTAQDTQYF. The CDR3 region has the DNA TGTGCCAGTAGTATAGACGGGACAGCTCAAGATACGCAGTATTTT. This rearrangement joins TRBV19 to TRBJ2-3, with TRBD1 identical over 7 bases. The germline V gene encodes CDR1 LNHDA and CDR2 SQIVND (reference sequence). The CDR3 sequence is 15 residues long. Germline trimming cut 0 bases from V and 5 bases from J; bases unmatched to any gene: 5.

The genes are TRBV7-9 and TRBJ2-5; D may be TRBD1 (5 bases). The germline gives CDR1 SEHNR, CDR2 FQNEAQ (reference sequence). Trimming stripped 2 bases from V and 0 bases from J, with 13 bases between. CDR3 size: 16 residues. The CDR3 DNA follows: TGTGCCAGCAGCTTAAAACTCGACAGCTACCAAGAGACCCAGTACTTC. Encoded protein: CASSLKLDSYQETQYF.

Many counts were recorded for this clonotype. The CDR3 DNA sequence: TGTGCCAGCTCACCACGGAAACAAGCTGAAGCTTTCTTT. Translated, it gives CASSPRKQAEAFF. The J gene is TRBJ1-1, the V gene TRBV18; no reliable D call. Trimming shortened V by 1 base and J by 6 bases, and 9 bases separated the two germline ends. CDR3 length equals 13 residues. Germline V lookup: CDR1 KGHSH, CDR2 LQKENI.

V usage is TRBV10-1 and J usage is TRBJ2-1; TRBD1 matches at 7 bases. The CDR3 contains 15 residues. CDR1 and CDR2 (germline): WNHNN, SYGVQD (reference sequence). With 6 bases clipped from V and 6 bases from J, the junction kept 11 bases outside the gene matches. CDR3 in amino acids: CASSPGQPRLNEQFF. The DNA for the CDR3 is TGCGCCAGCAGCCCGGGACAGCCACGTCTCAATGAGCAGTTCTTC.

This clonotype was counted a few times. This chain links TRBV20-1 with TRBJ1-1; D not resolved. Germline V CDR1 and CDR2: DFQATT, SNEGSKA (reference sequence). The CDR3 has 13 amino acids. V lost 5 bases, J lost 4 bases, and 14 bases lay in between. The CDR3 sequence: CSAYDTVVTEAFF. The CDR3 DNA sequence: TGCAGTGCTTATGACACTGTGGTCACTGAAGCTTTCTTT.

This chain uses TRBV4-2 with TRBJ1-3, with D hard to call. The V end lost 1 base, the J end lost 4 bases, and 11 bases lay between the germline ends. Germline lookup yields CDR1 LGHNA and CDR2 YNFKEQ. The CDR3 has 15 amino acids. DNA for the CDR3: TGTGCCAGCAGCCAAGCTGAAGGGTCCGGAAACACCATATATTTT. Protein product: CASSQAEGSGNTIYF.

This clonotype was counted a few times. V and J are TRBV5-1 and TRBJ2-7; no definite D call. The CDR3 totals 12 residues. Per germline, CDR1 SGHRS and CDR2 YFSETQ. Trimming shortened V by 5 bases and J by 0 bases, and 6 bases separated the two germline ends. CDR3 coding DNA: TGCGCCAGCAGTGGCACCTCCTACGAGCAGTACTTC. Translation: CASSGTSYEQYF.

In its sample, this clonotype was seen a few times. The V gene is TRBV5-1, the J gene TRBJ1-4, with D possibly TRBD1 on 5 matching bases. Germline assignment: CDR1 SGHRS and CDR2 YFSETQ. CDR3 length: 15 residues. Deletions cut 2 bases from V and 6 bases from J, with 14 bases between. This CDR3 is CASSFLRGKDEKLFF. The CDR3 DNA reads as TGCGCCAGCAGCTTCCTCCGGGGGAAAGATGAAAAACTGTTTTTT.

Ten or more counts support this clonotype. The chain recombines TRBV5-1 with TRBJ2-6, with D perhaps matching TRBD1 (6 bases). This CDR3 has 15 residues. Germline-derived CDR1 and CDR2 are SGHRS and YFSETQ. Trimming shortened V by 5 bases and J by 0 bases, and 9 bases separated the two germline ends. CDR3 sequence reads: CASRGALSGANVLTF. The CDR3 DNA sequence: TGCGCCAGCAGGGGGGCCCTCTCTGGGGCCAACGTCCTGACTTTC.

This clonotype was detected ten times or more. The CDR3 spells CASSLALAVPSSYEQYF. CDR3 DNA sequence: TGTGCCAGCAGTTTGGCACTAGCGGTCCCCTCCTCCTACGAGCAGTACTTC. The chain recombines TRBV28 with TRBJ2-7, with 8 bases identical to TRBD2. CDR3 size: 17 residues. J lost 0 bases, V lost 3 bases, and 10 bases had no gene match. Germline V gene lookup returns CDR1 MDHEN and CDR2 SYDVKM.

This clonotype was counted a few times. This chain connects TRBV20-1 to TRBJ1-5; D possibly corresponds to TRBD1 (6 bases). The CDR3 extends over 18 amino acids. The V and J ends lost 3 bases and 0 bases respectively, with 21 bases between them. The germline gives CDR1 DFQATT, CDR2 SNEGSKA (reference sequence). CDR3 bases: TGCAGTGCTAGGTTAGGGGTCAGGGGTGATTTTAGCAATCAGCCCCAGCATTTT. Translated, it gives CSARLGVRGDFSNQPQHF.

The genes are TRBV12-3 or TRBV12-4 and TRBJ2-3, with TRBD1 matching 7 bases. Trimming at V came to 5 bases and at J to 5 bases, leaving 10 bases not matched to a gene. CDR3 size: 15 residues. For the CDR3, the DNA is TGTGCCAGCAGTCACAGAGACAGGGTGGGAGATACGCAGTATTTT. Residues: CASSHRDRVGDTQYF.

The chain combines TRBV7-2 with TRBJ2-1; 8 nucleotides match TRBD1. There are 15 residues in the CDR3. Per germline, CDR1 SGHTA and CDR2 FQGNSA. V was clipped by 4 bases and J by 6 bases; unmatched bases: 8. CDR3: CASSYDRGNSNEQFF. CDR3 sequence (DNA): TGTGCCAGCAGCTACGACAGGGGAAATAGCAATGAGCAGTTCTTC.

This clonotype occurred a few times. The CDR3: CASSYEFQTKLYGYTF. CDR3 DNA: TGTGCCAGCAGTTATGAGTTTCAGACTAAGCTCTATGGCTACACCTTC. The rearrangement uses TRBV12-3 or TRBV12-4 and TRBJ1-2; D gene ambiguous. The CDR3 length is 16 residues. Trimming stripped 4 bases from V and 4 bases from J, with 19 bases between.

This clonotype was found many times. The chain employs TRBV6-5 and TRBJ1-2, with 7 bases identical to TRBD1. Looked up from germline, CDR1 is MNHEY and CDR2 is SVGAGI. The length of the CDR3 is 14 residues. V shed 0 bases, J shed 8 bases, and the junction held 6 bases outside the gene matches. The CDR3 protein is CASSYSYRGYGYTF. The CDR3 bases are TGTGCCAGCAGTTACTCTTACAGGGGCTACGGCTACACCTTC.

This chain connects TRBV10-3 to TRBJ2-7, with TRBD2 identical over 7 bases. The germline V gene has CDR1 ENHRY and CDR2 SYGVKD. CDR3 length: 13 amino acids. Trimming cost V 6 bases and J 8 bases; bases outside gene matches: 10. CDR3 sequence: CAISLPGGTKQYF. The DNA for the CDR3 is TGTGCCATCAGCCTCCCCGGGGGGACTAAGCAGTACTTC.

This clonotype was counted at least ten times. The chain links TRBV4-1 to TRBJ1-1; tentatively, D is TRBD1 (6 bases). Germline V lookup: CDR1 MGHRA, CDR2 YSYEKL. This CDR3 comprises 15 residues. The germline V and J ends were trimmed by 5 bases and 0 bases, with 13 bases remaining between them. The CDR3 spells CASSGGHGMNTEAFF. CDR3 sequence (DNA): TGCGCCAGCAGCGGGGGACACGGAATGAACACTGAAGCTTTCTTT.

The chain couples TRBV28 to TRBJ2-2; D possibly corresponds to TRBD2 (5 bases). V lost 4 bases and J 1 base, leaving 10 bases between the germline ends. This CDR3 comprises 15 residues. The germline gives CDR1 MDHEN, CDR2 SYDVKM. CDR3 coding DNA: TGTGCCAGCAGTTCCTCCGGGAAGAACACCGGGGAGCTGTTTTTT. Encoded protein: CASSSSGKNTGELFF.